The 20 T cell receptor beta chains presented below share a single source sample, sequenced in a study of blood T cell repertoires in COVID-19. Some clones are missing from TCRdb's copy, which holds only in-frame ones; the method was immunoSEQ multiplex PCR. The sample has about 340,000 clones, roughly 90% seen once. Sequenced input: peripheral blood. The receptor source for this set is a woman aged 60 to 75 with COVID-19, enrolled during active disease.

This clone was observed a few times. The rearrangement links TRBV13 to TRBJ2-3; 7 nucleotides match TRBD2. From germline, CDR1 is PRHDT and CDR2 FYEKMQ (reference sequence). The trim removed 7 bases at V and 1 base at J, leaving 11 bases unmatched. This CDR3 comprises 16 residues. The CDR3 region is CASTHQSGDGTDTQYF. In nucleotides, the CDR3 is TGTGCCAGCACCCACCAGAGCGGGGACGGCACAGATACGCAGTATTTT.

The chain employs TRBV7-9 and TRBJ1-4; D ambiguous. The CDR3 runs 14 residues. Germline V gene data show CDR1 as SEHNR and CDR2 as FQNEAQ (reference sequence). Trimming stripped 1 base from V and 4 bases from J, with 7 bases between. Here the CDR3 reads CASSLGEINEKLFF. CDR3 bases: TGTGCCAGCAGCTTAGGAGAAATTAATGAAAAACTGTTTTTT.

The V gene is TRBV7-9, the J gene TRBJ1-1, with 8 positions matching TRBD1. Trimming took 4 bases from V and 5 from J; bases not matched to a gene: 9. Germline lookup yields CDR1 SEHNR and CDR2 FQNEAQ (reference sequence). The CDR3 is made up of 15 amino acids. The CDR3 sequence: CASSSDRGRGTEAFF. In nucleotides, the CDR3 is TGTGCCAGCAGCTCTGACAGGGGCCGCGGTACTGAAGCTTTCTTT.

The rearrangement joins TRBV19 to TRBJ1-5; D call uncertain. This CDR3 has 14 amino acids. Trimming removed 4 bases from V and 6 bases from J, with 13 bases in between. Germline V gene data show CDR1 as LNHDA and CDR2 as SQIVND (reference sequence). In nucleotides, the CDR3 is TGTGCCAGTAGTACTTACGGTTTCCCTCAGCCCCAGCATTTT. Protein: CASSTYGFPQPQHF.

The chain couples TRBV19 to TRBJ2-1; 10 bases agree with TRBD1. Trimming cost V 4 bases and J 6 bases; bases outside gene matches: 3. The CDR3 covers 14 residues. The germline V gene has CDR1 LNHDA and CDR2 SQIVND (reference sequence). The CDR3 DNA follows: TGTGCCAGTAGTAGGGGACAGGGGCCCAATGAGCAGTTCTTC. Translation gives CASSRGQGPNEQFF.

The chain combines TRBV5-1 with TRBJ1-1; D call uncertain. The length of the CDR3 is 15 residues. V lost 0 bases and J lost 4, with 13 bases in between. The germline CDR1 and CDR2 sequences are SGHRS and YFSETQ. CDR3 sequence (DNA): TGCGCCAGCAGCTTGGGGGCCGGTGGGAGCACTGAAGCTTTCTTT. It is translated as CASSLGAGGSTEAFF.

The rearrangement joins TRBV6-6 to TRBJ2-1; the match to TRBD2 covers 10 bases. This CDR3 contains 15 residues. With V trimmed by 2 bases and J by 7 bases, 5 bases remained unmatched. Germline loops: CDR1 MNHNY, CDR2 SVGAGI (reference sequence). CDR3 nucleotides: TGTGCCAGCAGTTACGAGCGGGGGGGCCGAAATGAGCAGTTCTTC. This translates into CASSYERGGRNEQFF.

The chain has TRBV7-2 and TRBJ2-1; D is ambiguous. Looked up from germline, CDR1 is SGHTA and CDR2 is FQGNSA. V was shortened by 5 bases and J by 0 bases, with 14 bases between the two germline ends. This CDR3 has 16 residues. CDR3 nucleotide sequence: TGTGCCAGCAGCCCGTTGAGAGTAAGCTCCTACAATGAGCAGTTCTTC. Protein: CASSPLRVSSYNEQFF. Based on the CDR3 plus reference TRBV7-2 and TRBJ2-1, the full variable domain is GAGVSQSPSNKVTEKGKDVELRCDPISGHTALYWYRQSLGQGLEFLIYFQGNSAPDKSGLPSDRFSAERTGGSVSTLTIQRTQQEDSAVYLCASSPLRVSSYNEQFFGPGTRLTVL.

The chain carries TRBV3-1 (or the pseudogene TRBV3-2) and TRBJ2-5, with D perhaps TRBD2 (6 bases). Per germline, CDR1 LGHDT and CDR2 YNNKEL (reference sequence). The CDR3 consists of 13 residues. Trimming left V 2 bases short and J 5 bases short, with 9 bases between. CDR3 coding DNA: TGTGCCAGCAGCCAAAGCCTAGCGGAGACCCAGTACTTC. Translating gives CASSQSLAETQYF.

The rearrangement joins TRBV6-1 to TRBJ1-2; tentatively, D is TRBD1 (6 bases). V dropped 3 bases and J dropped 7 bases, with 12 bases sitting between them. Germline CDR1 reads MNHNS; CDR2 reads SASEGT. This CDR3 contains 13 residues. The CDR3 loop reads CASSDFTGTGYTF. For the CDR3, the DNA is TGTGCCAGCAGTGATTTCACAGGGACTGGCTACACCTTC.

V is TRBV5-1 and J is TRBJ2-2, with TRBD1 identical over 8 bases. The trim removed 3 bases at V and 5 bases at J, leaving 9 bases unmatched. The CDR3 has 16 residues. The germline CDR1 and CDR2 sequences are SGHRS and YFSETQ. CDR3 sequence: CASSSDRGTSTGELFF. The CDR3 nucleotides read TGCGCCAGCAGCTCCGACAGGGGCACTTCTACCGGGGAGCTGTTTTTT. The whole variable domain, filled in from reference TRBV5-1 and TRBJ2-2, reads KAGVTQTPRYLIKTRGQQVTLSCSPISGHRSVSWYQQTPGQGLQFLFEYFSETQRNKGNFPGRFSGRQFSNSRSEMNVSTLELGDSALYLCASSSDRGTSTGELFFGEGSRLTVL.

This rearrangement joins TRBV14 to TRBJ1-1; D may be TRBD1 (6 bases). The V gene's germline CDR1 is SGHDN and CDR2 FVKESK. Trimming left V 0 bases short and J 0 bases short, with 20 bases between. The CDR3 covers 19 residues. CDR3 DNA sequence: TGTGCCAGCAGCCAAGACATTACCCCCAGGGGCTCCTTGAACACTGAAGCTTTCTTT. This translates into CASSQDITPRGSLNTEAFF.

The count of this clone is one. CDR3 in amino acids: CASTLGWRLAGNEQFF. CDR3 bases: TGTGCCAGCACTCTGGGGTGGAGACTAGCGGGGAATGAGCAGTTCTTC. The gene calls are TRBV5-8 and TRBJ2-1, with 11 bases identical to TRBD2. Germline V gene lookup returns CDR1 SGHTS and CDR2 YDEGEE. Unmatched junction bases numbered 12, after V lost 6 bases and J lost 7 bases. The CDR3 runs to 16 residues.

The rearrangement uses TRBV19 and TRBJ2-7; 8 nucleotides agree with TRBD1. V shed 9 bases and J 1 base; nucleotides not matched to a gene: 8. Germline CDR1 and CDR2: LNHDA and SQIVND (reference sequence). The CDR3 length is 14 residues. This CDR3 reads CASSAGQASYEQYF. CDR3 coding DNA: TGTGCCAGCTCCGCGGGACAGGCATCCTACGAGCAGTACTTC.

V gene TRBV5-4 combines with J gene TRBJ1-3, with TRBD1 matching over 7 bases. Trimming removed 4 bases from V and 0 bases from J; junction bases left unmatched: 4. Germline CDR1 reads SGHNT; CDR2 reads YYREEE (reference sequence). This CDR3 has 15 residues. In nucleotides, the CDR3 is TGTGCCAGCAGCAGGGACAGCGGCTCTGGAAACACCATATATTTT. Its translation: CASSRDSGSGNTIYF. The full variable domain, its missing parts supplied by reference TRBV5-4 and TRBJ1-3, is ETGVTQSPTHLIKTRGQQVTLRCSSQSGHNTVSWYQQALGQGPQFIFQYYREEENGRGNFPPRFSGLQFPNYSSELNVNALELDDSALYLCASSRDSGSGNTIYFGEGSWLTVV.

This rearrangement joins TRBV7-8 to TRBJ1-2; TRBD1 aligns across 7 bases. Germline V gene data show CDR1 as SGHVS and CDR2 as FQNEAQ. Trimming removed 1 base from V and 1 base from J; junction bases left unmatched: 18. This CDR3 region has 20 residues. The CDR3 DNA sequence: TGTGCCAGCAGCTTAGGAGGGGGCCGTCGACGTTACCCCGTTAACTATGGCTACACCTTC. It is translated as CASSLGGGRRRYPVNYGYTF.

This chain joins TRBV28 and TRBJ2-7, with D perhaps TRBD1 (5 bases). CDR3 length: 15 amino acids. Trimming took off 3 bases at V and 0 bases at J, with 12 bases between the two ends. Germline V gene data show CDR1 as MDHEN and CDR2 as SYDVKM. The CDR3 here is CASSLKGQGSYEQYF. The CDR3 bases are TGTGCCAGCAGTTTGAAAGGGCAGGGCTCCTACGAGCAGTACTTC.

This clone was picked up one time. The rearrangement links TRBV9 to TRBJ1-2; no reliable D call. The V end lost 4 bases, the J end lost 2 bases, and 12 bases lay between the germline ends. This CDR3 contains 14 residues. The V gene's germline CDR1 is SGDLS and CDR2 YYNGEE. As DNA, the CDR3 is TGTGCCAGCAGCTCCCTAGGAGGGAACTATGGCTACACCTTC. It encodes CASSSLGGNYGYTF. The whole variable domain, remainder taken from reference TRBV9 and TRBJ1-2, is DSGVTQTPKHLITATGQRVTLRCSPRSGDLSVYWYQQSLDQGLQFLIQYYNGEERAKGNILERFSAQQFPDLHSELNLSSLELGDSALYFCASSSLGGNYGYTFGSGTRLTVV.

The chain is built from TRBV6-5 and TRBJ2-5, with TRBD1 matching over 9 bases. The CDR3 loop spans 15 amino acids. Per germline, CDR1 MNHEY and CDR2 SVGAGI. J gave up 3 bases and V 6 bases, and 8 bases lay outside the gene matches. This chain's CDR3 is CASSRDRDREETQYF. Written as DNA, the CDR3 is TGTGCCAGCAGCCGAGACCGGGACAGGGAAGAGACCCAGTACTTC.

The chain carries TRBV18 and TRBJ1-1, with TRBD1 matching 8 bases. Unmatched junction bases numbered 3, after V lost 8 bases and J lost 4 bases. The CDR3 has 12 residues. Germline lookup yields CDR1 KGHSH and CDR2 LQKENI. In DNA, the CDR3 is TGTGCCAGCATAGGGACAGGCACTGAAGCTTTCTTT. Protein: CASIGTGTEAFF.